This T cell receptor (beta chain) was retrieved from a study of cytotoxic CD8 clonotypes in ibrutinib-treated CLL. Study-wide context: Overall, about 25 responses were partial and 2 complete; following median about 68 months, around 15 patients stayed remitted and approximately 12 progressed. Specimens for response were gathered following a median roughly eleven months of therapy, spanning 6 to 36.

Using immunoSEQ multiplex PCR, the repertoire was profiled, and TCRdb retains in-frame clones only, with some absent. Of about 29,000 clones in the sample, about 78% are singletons; the top ten hold roughly 50%. The starting material was PBMCs, obtained after 36 months of ibrutinib treatment. The origin of this receptor is a human donor with chronic lymphocytic leukemia.

The CDR3 nucleotides are TGTGCCAGCTCAGGAACAGGGAATGGCTACACCTTC. It yields the protein CASSGTGNGYTF. The gene calls are TRBV18 and TRBJ1-2; a possible D gene is TRBD1 (6 bases). The V and J ends lost 5 bases and 6 bases respectively, with 10 bases between them. There are 12 residues in the CDR3. Germline loops: CDR1 KGHSH, CDR2 LQKENI.